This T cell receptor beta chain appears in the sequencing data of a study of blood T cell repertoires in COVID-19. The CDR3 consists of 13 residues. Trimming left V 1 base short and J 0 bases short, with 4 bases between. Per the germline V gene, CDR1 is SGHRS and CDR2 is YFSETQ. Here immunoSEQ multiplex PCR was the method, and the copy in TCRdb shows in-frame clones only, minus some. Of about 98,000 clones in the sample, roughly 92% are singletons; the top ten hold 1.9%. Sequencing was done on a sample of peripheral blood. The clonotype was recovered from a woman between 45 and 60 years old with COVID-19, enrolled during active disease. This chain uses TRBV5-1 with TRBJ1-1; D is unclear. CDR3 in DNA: TGCGCCAGCAGCTTGTGGCTGAACACTGAAGCTTTCTTT. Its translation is CASSLWLNTEAFF.